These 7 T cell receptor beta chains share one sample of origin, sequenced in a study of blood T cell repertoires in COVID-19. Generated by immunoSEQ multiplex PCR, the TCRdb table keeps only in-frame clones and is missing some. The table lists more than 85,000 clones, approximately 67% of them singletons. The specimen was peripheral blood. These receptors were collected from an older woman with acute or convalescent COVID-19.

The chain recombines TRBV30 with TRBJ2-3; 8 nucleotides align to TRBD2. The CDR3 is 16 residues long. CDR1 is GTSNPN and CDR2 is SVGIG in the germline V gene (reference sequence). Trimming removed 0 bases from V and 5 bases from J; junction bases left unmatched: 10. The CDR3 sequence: CAWSVFRAGGLDTQYF. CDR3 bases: TGTGCCTGGAGTGTATTTCGTGCGGGGGGTTTAGATACGCAGTATTTT. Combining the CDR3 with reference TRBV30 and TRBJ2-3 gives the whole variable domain SQTIHQWPATLVQPVGSPLSLECTVEGTSNPNLYWYRQAAGRGLQLLFYSVGIGQISSEVPQNLSASRPQDRQFILSSKKLLLSDSGFYLCAWSVFRAGGLDTQYFGPGTRLTVL.

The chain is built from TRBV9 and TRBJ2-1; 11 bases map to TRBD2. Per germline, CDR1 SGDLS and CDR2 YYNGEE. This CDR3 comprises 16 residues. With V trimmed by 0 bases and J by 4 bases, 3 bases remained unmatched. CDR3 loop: CASSVVAGGRYNEQFF. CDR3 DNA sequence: TGTGCCAGCAGCGTAGTAGCGGGGGGGCGGTACAATGAGCAGTTCTTC.

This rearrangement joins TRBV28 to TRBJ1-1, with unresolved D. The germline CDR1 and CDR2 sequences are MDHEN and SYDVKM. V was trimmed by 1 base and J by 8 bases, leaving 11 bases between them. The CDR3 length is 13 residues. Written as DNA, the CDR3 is TGTGCCAGCAGTTTATTAGCGGGAGGGGAAGCTTTCTTT. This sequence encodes CASSLLAGGEAFF. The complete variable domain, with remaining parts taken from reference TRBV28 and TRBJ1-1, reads DVKVTQSSRYLVKRTGEKVFLECVQDMDHENMFWYRQDPGLGLRLIYFSYDVKMKEKGDIPEGYSVSREKKERFSLILESASTNQTSMYLCASSLLAGGEAFFGQGTRLTVV.

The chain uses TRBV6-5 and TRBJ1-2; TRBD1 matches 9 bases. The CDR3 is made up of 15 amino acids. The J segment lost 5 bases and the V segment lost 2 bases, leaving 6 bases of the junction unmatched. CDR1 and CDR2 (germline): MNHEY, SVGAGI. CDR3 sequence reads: CASSYAQGANYGYTF. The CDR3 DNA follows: TGTGCCAGCAGTTACGCACAGGGGGCAAATTATGGCTACACCTTC.

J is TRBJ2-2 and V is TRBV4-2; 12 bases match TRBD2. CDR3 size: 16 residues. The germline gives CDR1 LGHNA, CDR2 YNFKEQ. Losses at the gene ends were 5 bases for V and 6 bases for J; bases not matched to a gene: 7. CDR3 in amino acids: CASSEGASGGAGELFF. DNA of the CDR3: TGTGCCAGCAGCGAAGGGGCTAGCGGGGGGGCCGGGGAGCTGTTTTTT.

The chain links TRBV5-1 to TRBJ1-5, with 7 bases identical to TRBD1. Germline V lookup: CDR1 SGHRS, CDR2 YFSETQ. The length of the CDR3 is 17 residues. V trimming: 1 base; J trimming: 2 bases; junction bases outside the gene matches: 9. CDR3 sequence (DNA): TGCGCCAGCAGCTTGACTATAGTAGGACAGGGCAATCAGCCCCAGCATTTT. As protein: CASSLTIVGQGNQPQHF.

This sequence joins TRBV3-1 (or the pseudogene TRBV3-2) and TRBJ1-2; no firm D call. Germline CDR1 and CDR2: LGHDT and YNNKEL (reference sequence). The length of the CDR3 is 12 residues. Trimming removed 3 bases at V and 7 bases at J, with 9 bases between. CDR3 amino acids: CASSQQTVGYTF. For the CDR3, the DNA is TGTGCCAGCAGCCAGCAGACTGTTGGCTACACCTTC.